A single T cell receptor (beta chain) is shown here with its context. These data are taken from a study of blood T cell repertoires in COVID-19. Study at large: Both acute and convalescent COVID-19 samples were obtained from the United States, Italy and Spain.

The germline V gene has CDR1 SGHTA and CDR2 FQGTGA. Trimming cost V 5 bases and J 3 bases, with 13 bases left between them. The CDR3 is 14 residues long. Sequencing used immunoSEQ multiplex PCR; TCRdb keeps in-frame clones, though not all of them. The sample records around 380,000 clones, over 75% being singletons. The chain combines TRBV7-3 with TRBJ1-1, with a weak D call TRBD1 (5 bases). The material sequenced was PBMCs or T cells enriched from blood (not recorded which). This TCR derives from a man aged 30-40 years who had recovered from COVID-19. The CDR3 spells CASSIGVSDTEAFF. DNA of the CDR3: TGTGCCAGCAGCATAGGGGTTTCGGACACTGAAGCTTTCTTT. Full variable domain (outside the CDR3, taken from reference TRBV7-3 and TRBJ1-1): GAGVSQTPSNKVTEKGKYVELRCDPISGHTALYWYRQSLGQGPEFLIYFQGTGAADDSGLPNDRFFAVRPEGSVSTLKIQRTERGDSAVYLCASSIGVSDTEAFFGQGTRLTVV.